The source of this T cell receptor beta chain is a study of early T cells in non-severe SARS-CoV-2 infection. Turning to the study itself: It was bulk RNA from unsorted whole blood that was sequenced, and the chains were unpaired.

Attached unique molecular identifiers marked individual cDNA molecules. TCRdb re-analysed the 5' RACE reads in MiXCR, keeping a single row per CDR3 protein. The repertoire holds approximately 70,000 distinct CDR3 sequences, with around 12% as singletons. The germline V and J ends were trimmed by 0 bases and 3 bases, with 5 bases remaining between them. Germline V gene sequence: CDR1 SGHRS, CDR2 YFSETQ. The CDR3 extends over 13 amino acids. This clonotype showed up many times. The chain couples TRBV5-1 to TRBJ2-3, with no clear D. Sample: whole blood, taken at baseline. This TCR was recovered from an adult who was a healthcare worker with PCR-confirmed SARS-CoV-2 infection or an uninfected control (not recorded which). The donor label of this sample is uncertain. The CDR3 here is CASSLVPTDTQYF. In nucleotides, the CDR3 is TGCGCCAGCAGCTTGGTCCCGACAGATACGCAGTATTTT.